The 17 T cell receptor beta chains given below trace back to one sample, sequenced in a study of blood T cells in healthy people across ages. A second about 7 to 11 cycle PCR used barcoded and J-beta primers. TCRdb independently ran MiXCR on the 5' RACE reads; one entry per CDR3 protein. The profile shows around 620,000 distinct CDR3 sequences, 27% of them singletons. The sample taken for sequencing was blood. The receptors stem from a woman in her 70s in good health.

This chain joins TRBV7-8 and TRBJ1-2; D is uncertain. This CDR3 is 16 amino acids long. V was cut by 1 base and J by 2 bases, with 14 bases left in between. The germline CDR1 and CDR2 sequences are SGHVS and FQNEAQ. The CDR3 coding sequence is TGTGCCAGCAGCTTAGACGAGCTGAGGGTCAACTATGGCTACACCTTC. Translation: CASSLDELRVNYGYTF.

This clonotype was detected only once. The chain joins TRBV7-2 to TRBJ2-1; 9 bases align to TRBD2. With V trimmed by 4 bases and J by 4 bases, 8 bases remained unmatched. The CDR3 spans 16 residues. Germline-derived CDR1 and CDR2 are SGHTA and FQGNSA. The DNA of the CDR3 is TGTGCCAGCAGCTCACGTAGCGGGGGTTGGTACAATGAGCAGTTCTTC. Its protein product is CASSSRSGGWYNEQFF.

Regarding this clonotype: One junction end disagrees with the germline gene, perhaps due to a read error. The V and J genes are TRBV6-1 and TRBJ2-1, with D maybe TRBD1 (6 bases). The CDR3 consists of 13 residues. Germline V CDR1 and CDR2: MNHNS, SASEGT. The CDR3, as DNA: TGTGCCAGCACTGAACAGGGTAGGCGTGAGCAGTTCTTC. As protein: CASTEQGRREQFF.

This clonotype turned up a few times. V usage is TRBV4-3 and J usage is TRBJ1-3; D unresolved. This CDR3 has 16 residues. The V and J ends lost 4 bases and 4 bases respectively, with 17 bases between them. Germline loops: CDR1 LGHNA, CDR2 YSLEER. The CDR3 here is CASSPNPRTVGNTIYF. CDR3 coding DNA: TGCGCCAGCAGCCCCAACCCACGGACGGTCGGAAACACCATATATTTT.

This clonotype was found a few times. The chain combines TRBV7-8 with TRBJ1-6; 8 bases are a match to TRBD1. Trimming took 5 bases from V and 6 from J; bases not matched to a gene: 6. CDR1 and CDR2 (germline): SGHVS, FQNEAQ. The CDR3 contains 15 residues. The CDR3 here is CASSTDRGVNSPLHF. DNA of the CDR3: TGTGCCAGCAGCACCGACAGGGGTGTTAATTCACCCCTCCACTTT.

This clonotype was observed a few times. The conserved closing phenylalanine or tryptophan is absent in this CDR3, likely reflecting a read error. The chain uses TRBV7-2 and TRBJ1-2, with 10 bases identical to TRBD1. The germline gives CDR1 SGHTA, CDR2 FQGNSA. CDR3 length equals 14 residues. V lost 4 bases, J lost 6 bases, and 5 bases stayed unmatched. CDR3 DNA: TGTGCCAGCAGCTCACGACAGGGGGCAGATGGCTACACCCTC. Encoded protein: CASSSRQGADGYTL.

This clonotype was observed at least ten times. The rearrangement joins TRBV3-1 to TRBJ2-2, with D perhaps given as TRBD1 or TRBD2 (5 bases each). Trimming shortened V by 4 bases and J by 5 bases, and 8 bases separated the two germline ends. Germline V lookup: CDR1 LGHDT, CDR2 YNNKEL (reference sequence). This CDR3 contains 13 residues. This CDR3 is CASSRDGTGELFF. The DNA for the CDR3 is TGTGCCAGCAGCCGGGACGGGACCGGGGAGCTGTTTTTT.

A few counts support this clonotype. V gene TRBV12-3 or TRBV12-4 combines with J gene TRBJ2-2; TRBD2 aligns across 8 bases. There are 16 residues in the CDR3. The V and J ends lost 3 bases and 1 base, in that order; junction bases with no gene match: 4. CDR3 coding DNA: TGTGCCAGCAGTTTCTCGAGCGGGGGGAACACCGGGGAGCTGTTTTTT. Protein sequence: CASSFSSGGNTGELFF.

This clonotype occurred a few times. The chain employs TRBV5-1 and TRBJ2-7; 7 bases are a match to TRBD2. The ends lost 5 bases at V and 6 bases at J; junction bases unmatched: 8. Germline-derived CDR1 and CDR2 are SGHRS and YFSETQ. The CDR3 is 13 residues long. DNA for the CDR3: TGCGCCAGCAGAGCCCAGCGGGGCGGCGAGCAGTACTTC. It specifies CASRAQRGGEQYF.

The rearrangement links TRBV20-1 to TRBJ2-3, with D tentatively TRBD2 (6 bases). In germline, CDR1 is DFQATT, CDR2 SNEGSKA (reference sequence). V shed 2 bases and J shed 4 bases, with 13 bases lying between them. This CDR3 has 14 residues. The chain's CDR3 is CSARHSRLADTQYF. CDR3 in DNA: TGCAGTGCTAGACACTCTAGACTAGCAGATACGCAGTATTTT.

V gene TRBV7-2 combines with J gene TRBJ1-6; D gene uncertain. Trimming left V 8 bases short and J 10 bases short, with 18 bases between. The CDR3 has 14 residues. CDR1 is SGHTA, CDR2 FQGNSA, per germline. Written as DNA, the CDR3 is TGTGCCAGCTCACCGATGAGAGCGAGATCACCCCTCCACTTT. Residues: CASSPMRARSPLHF.

The chain couples TRBV2 to TRBJ2-5, with D maybe TRBD1 (5 bases). The CDR3 covers 12 residues. Germline V gene lookup returns CDR1 SNHLY and CDR2 FYNNEI. V was shortened by 4 bases and J by 9 bases, with 12 bases between the two germline ends. CDR3 bases: TGTGCCAGCAGTGGTAGCAGGGTATCCCAGTACTTC. Protein sequence: CASSGSRVSQYF.

This rearrangement joins TRBV6-5 to TRBJ2-7; TRBD1 matches at 10 bases. The V and J ends lost 6 bases and 6 bases, in that order; junction bases with no gene match: 11. Germline V gene lookup returns CDR1 MNHEY and CDR2 SVGAGI. The CDR3 contains 15 residues. The CDR3 sequence: CASRDPGQGVGEQYF. The CDR3 region has the DNA TGTGCCAGCAGGGACCCAGGACAGGGGGTTGGCGAGCAGTACTTC.

This clonotype appeared a few times. The CDR3 spells CASSPELAGLQETQYF. CDR3 sequence (DNA): TGCGCCAGCAGCCCCGAACTAGCGGGACTACAAGAGACCCAGTACTTC. The V call is TRBV5-1, the J call TRBJ2-5; 10 bases agree with TRBD2. The CDR3 has 16 residues. Germline values: CDR1 SGHRS, CDR2 YFSETQ. V gave up 4 bases and J gave up 2 bases; unmatched junction bases: 8.

J is TRBJ2-5 and V is TRBV20-1; 9 nucleotides match TRBD1. V was clipped by 2 bases and J by 5 bases; unmatched bases: 6. CDR1 and CDR2 from the germline V gene are DFQATT and SNEGSKA (reference sequence). The CDR3 is 14 amino acids. Here the CDR3 reads CSARTGTGRETQYF. In DNA form, the CDR3 reads TGCAGTGCTAGAACCGGGACAGGGAGGGAGACCCAGTACTTC.

In nucleotides, the CDR3 is TGTGCCTGGGGTCCATCTCATGGCTACACCTTC. Residues: CAWGPSHGYTF. The chain recombines TRBV30 with TRBJ1-2; D gene unclear. The germline V gene has CDR1 GTSNPN and CDR2 SVGIG (reference sequence). Trimming pared 5 bases from V and 6 bases from J, leaving 10 bases between. This CDR3 is built from 11 residues.

This chain uses TRBV9 with TRBJ2-2; D is possibly TRBD2 (6 bases). The V end was cut by 1 base, the J end by 4 bases, with 8 bases between. Germline V gene sequence: CDR1 SGDLS, CDR2 YYNGEE. This CDR3 has 14 residues. In DNA, the CDR3 is TGTGCCAGCAGCGTAACTAGCTCCACCGGGGAGCTGTTTTTT. Protein: CASSVTSSTGELFF.